This T cell receptor (beta chain) originates from a study of T cell changes during pregnancy in multiple sclerosis. The method was immunoSEQ multiplex PCR; TCRdb's version includes in-frame clones alone and lacks a portion of them. This sample has 40,000 to 55,000 clones, with under 90% found just once. The material sequenced was peripheral blood, taken in the first trimester of pregnancy. The receptor was derived from a female donor in good health, enrolled as a control in a pregnancy study.

This chain's CDR3 is CASMKTANTGELFF. CDR3 DNA sequence: TGTGCCAGCATGAAAACAGCGAACACCGGGGAGCTGTTTTTT. V gene TRBV6-5 combines with J gene TRBJ2-2; no clear D. The length of the CDR3 is 14 residues. V shed 7 bases and J shed 0 bases, with 9 bases lying between them. CDR1 MNHEY and CDR2 SVGAGI come from the germline V gene.